Listed here is a single T cell receptor beta chain. The data derive from a study of T cell responses to AZD1222 COVID-19 vaccine. CDR3 size: 17 residues. The V gene's germline CDR1 is SGHTA and CDR2 FQGTGA. The ends were cut back, 3 bases at V and 0 bases at J, with 15 bases in the middle. Produced via immunoSEQ multiplex PCR; TCRdb's table is partial and in-frame only. The sample has some 140,000 clones, approximately 90% seen once. The sequence derives from an adult in good health. The source was peripheral blood, collected on day 0 of AZD1222 vaccination. The rearrangement links TRBV7-3 to TRBJ2-1, with D hard to call. The CDR3 is CASSLQPTSSSYNEQFF. Written as DNA, the CDR3 is TGTGCCAGCAGCTTGCAACCTACCTCCTCCTCCTACAATGAGCAGTTCTTC.